The clone carrying this TCR beta chain was counted at least ten times. As yet, its antigen is unknown. Mismatch with germline at one junction end may stem from a read error. This record comes from a study of blood T cells in healthy people across ages. Study at large: About one barcoded beta molecule per two T cells was captured by template switching. Points from the study as a whole: It was the long-lived donors that had more naive CD4+ cells and higher diversity than aged donors. Diversity estimates from one million T cells were considered underestimates.

Sample-barcoded 5' priming and a J-beta primer mix drove a second PCR of 7 to 11 cycles. TCRdb independently ran MiXCR on the 5' RACE reads; one entry per CDR3 protein. Of 650,000 or so distinct CDR3 sequences listed, 40% to 65% were seen once; the top ten hold approximately 12%. CDR1 is SGHRS, CDR2 YFSETQ, per germline. CDR3 length: 15 residues. Isolation recovered at least 7 million PBMCs from every sample. Material for sequencing was blood. The chain recombines TRBV5-1 with TRBJ2-7, with 7 bases that match TRBD1. The TCR originated in a woman of 80 years or more in good health. CDR3: CASSLDGQATYEQYF. In nucleotides, the CDR3 is TGTGCCAGCAGCTTAGACGGACAGGCTACCTACGAGCAGTACTTC.